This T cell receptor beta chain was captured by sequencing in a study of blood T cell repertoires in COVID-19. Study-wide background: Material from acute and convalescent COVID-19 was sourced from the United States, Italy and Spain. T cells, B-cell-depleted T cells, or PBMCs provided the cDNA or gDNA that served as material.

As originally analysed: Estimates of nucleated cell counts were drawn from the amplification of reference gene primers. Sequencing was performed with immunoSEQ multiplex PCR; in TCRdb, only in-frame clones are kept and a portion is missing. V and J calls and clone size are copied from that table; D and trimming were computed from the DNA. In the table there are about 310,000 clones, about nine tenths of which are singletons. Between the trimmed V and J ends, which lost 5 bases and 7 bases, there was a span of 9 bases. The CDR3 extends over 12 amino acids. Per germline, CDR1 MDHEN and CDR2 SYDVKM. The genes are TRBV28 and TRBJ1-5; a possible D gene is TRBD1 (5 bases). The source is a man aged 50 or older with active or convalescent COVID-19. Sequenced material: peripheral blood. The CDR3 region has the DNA TGTGCCAGCAGTGGACAATCCCAGCCCCAGCATTTT. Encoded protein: CASSGQSQPQHF. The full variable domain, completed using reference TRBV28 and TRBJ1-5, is DVKVTQSSRYLVKRTGEKVFLECVQDMDHENMFWYRQDPGLGLRLIYFSYDVKMKEKGDIPEGYSVSREKKERFSLILESASTNQTSMYLCASSGQSQPQHFGDGTRLSIL.